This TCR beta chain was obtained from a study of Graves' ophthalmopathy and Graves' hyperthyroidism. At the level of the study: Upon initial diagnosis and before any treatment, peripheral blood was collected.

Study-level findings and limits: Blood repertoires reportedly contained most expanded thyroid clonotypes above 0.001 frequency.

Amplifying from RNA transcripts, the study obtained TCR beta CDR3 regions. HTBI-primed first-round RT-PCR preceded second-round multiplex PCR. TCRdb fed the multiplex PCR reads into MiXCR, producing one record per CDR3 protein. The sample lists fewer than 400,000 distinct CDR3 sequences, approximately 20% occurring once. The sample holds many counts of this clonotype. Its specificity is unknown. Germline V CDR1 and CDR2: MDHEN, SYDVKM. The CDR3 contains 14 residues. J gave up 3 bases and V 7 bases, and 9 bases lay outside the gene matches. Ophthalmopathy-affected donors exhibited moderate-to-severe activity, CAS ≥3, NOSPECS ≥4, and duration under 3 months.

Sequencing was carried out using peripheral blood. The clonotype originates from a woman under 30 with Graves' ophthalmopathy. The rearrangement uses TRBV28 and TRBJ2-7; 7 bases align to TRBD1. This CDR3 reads CASNDRVKYYEQYF. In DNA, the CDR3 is TGTGCCAGCAACGACAGGGTGAAATACTACGAGCAGTACTTC. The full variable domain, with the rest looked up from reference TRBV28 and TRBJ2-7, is DVKVTQSSRYLVKRTGEKVFLECVQDMDHENMFWYRQDPGLGLRLIYFSYDVKMKEKGDIPEGYSVSREKKERFSLILESASTNQTSMYLCASNDRVKYYEQYFGPGTRLTVT.